The 15 T cell receptor beta chains below come from one sample, sequenced in a study of blood T cell repertoires in COVID-19. Measured with immunoSEQ multiplex PCR; TCRdb has only the in-frame clones, and not every one. The data show roughly 250,000 clones, with 65% to 85% seen just once and roughly 4% held by the top ten. Sequenced material: peripheral blood. Source of these receptors: a woman between 40 and 50 years old with active or convalescent COVID-19.

The J gene is TRBJ2-3, the V gene TRBV2, with TRBD2 matching over 9 bases. V lost 5 bases to trimming and J lost 2 bases; unmatched junction nucleotides: 17. Germline V gene sequence: CDR1 SNHLY, CDR2 FYNNEI. The CDR3 has 19 residues. The CDR3 DNA sequence: TGTGCCAGCAGTTGGGGGCCCTTACGGGCGGGGGGGCACACAGATACGCAGTATTTT. This translates into CASSWGPLRAGGHTDTQYF.

This clone was observed a handful of times. The genes are TRBV7-8 and TRBJ2-1; 7 bases fit TRBD2. The CDR3 runs 13 residues. V shed 1 base and J 10 bases; nucleotides not matched to a gene: 4. Germline V gene sequence: CDR1 SGHVS, CDR2 FQNEAQ. CDR3 DNA: TGTGCCAGCAGCTTAGGGGGAGGGGCAGAGCAGTTCTTC. Amino acids: CASSLGGGAEQFF. The entire variable domain, with the rest obtained from reference TRBV7-8 and TRBJ2-1, is as follows: GAGVSQSPRYKVAKRGQDVALRCDPISGHVSLFWYQQALGQGPEFLTYFQNEAQLDKSGLPSDRFFAERPEGSVSTLKIQRTQQEDSAVYLCASSLGGGAEQFFGPGTRLTVL.

There are a few counts of this clone. The J gene is TRBJ2-5, the V gene TRBV28; D remains ambiguous. Germline V gene sequence: CDR1 MDHEN, CDR2 SYDVKM. This CDR3 region has 11 residues. Trimming removed 3 bases from V and 4 bases from J, with 3 bases in between. Here the CDR3 reads CASSFGETQYF. CDR3 DNA: TGTGCCAGCAGTTTCGGAGAGACCCAGTACTTC.

The chain recombines TRBV5-1 with TRBJ1-3; 10 nucleotides match TRBD1. The CDR3 sequence is 17 residues long. J lost 2 bases, V lost 0 bases, and 5 bases had no gene match. CDR1 and CDR2 (germline): SGHRS, YFSETQ. This chain's CDR3 is CASSLVPGTGAGNTIYF. Written as DNA, the CDR3 is TGCGCCAGCAGCTTGGTTCCCGGGACAGGGGCTGGAAACACCATATATTTT. The full variable domain, with the rest looked up from reference TRBV5-1 and TRBJ1-3, is KAGVTQTPRYLIKTRGQQVTLSCSPISGHRSVSWYQQTPGQGLQFLFEYFSETQRNKGNFPGRFSGRQFSNSRSEMNVSTLELGDSALYLCASSLVPGTGAGNTIYFGEGSWLTVV.

The V call is TRBV6-6, the J call TRBJ1-1; D is undetermined. This CDR3 has 14 residues. The ends were cut back, 2 bases at V and 1 base at J, with 8 bases in the middle. Germline assignment: CDR1 MNHNY and CDR2 SVGAGI (reference sequence). For the CDR3, the DNA is TGTGCCAGCAGTTACGGTGCAGGGAACACTGAAGCTTTCTTT. Amino acids: CASSYGAGNTEAFF.

The V gene is TRBV5-1, the J gene TRBJ2-6; TRBD1 matches 8 bases. The CDR3 is 14 amino acids. Unmatched junction bases numbered 4, after V lost 9 bases and J lost 2 bases. CDR1 is SGHRS, CDR2 YFSETQ, per germline. In DNA form, the CDR3 reads TGCGCCACCAAGACAGGGGCTGGGGCCAACGTCCTGACTTTC. Protein product: CATKTGAGANVLTF.

In this sample, this clone turned up many times. This CDR3 is also generated by other DNA sequences in the sample. The V call is TRBV5-6, the J call TRBJ1-5; the D gene is possibly TRBD1 (5 bases). The germline V gene has CDR1 SGHDT and CDR2 YYEEEE. V was cut by 0 bases and J by 6 bases, with 10 bases left in between. The CDR3 loop spans 14 amino acids. CDR3 bases: TGTGCCAGCAGCTTGGCGCAGGGAGGTCAGCCCCAGCATTTT. This encodes CASSLAQGGQPQHF. Using reference TRBV5-6 and TRBJ1-5 for the parts outside the CDR3, the full variable domain is DAGVTQSPTHLIKTRGQQVTLRCSPKSGHDTVSWYQQALGQGPQFIFQYYEEEERQRGNFPDRFSGHQFPNYSSELNVNALLLGDSALYLCASSLAQGGQPQHFGDGTRLSIL.

The V and J genes are TRBV28 and TRBJ2-2; no clear D. Germline V CDR1 and CDR2: MDHEN, SYDVKM. With 5 bases removed from V and 6 bases from J, the gap between germline ends came to 16 bases. The CDR3 spans 15 residues. CDR3 DNA: TGTGCCAGCAGTACCGCCCGGCGGAGCCCCGGGGAGCTGTTTTTT. As protein: CASSTARRSPGELFF.

The chain employs TRBV27 and TRBJ1-5; weak D call: TRBD1 (5 bases). V was pared by 0 bases and J by 2 bases, with 5 bases between. Germline CDR1 MNHEY, CDR2 SMNVEV (reference sequence). This CDR3 comprises 14 residues. The CDR3 spells CASSLSQGNQPQHF. As DNA, the CDR3 is TGTGCCAGCAGTTTATCACAGGGCAATCAGCCCCAGCATTTT.

The chain has TRBV28 and TRBJ2-4; perhaps TRBD1 as D (5 bases). The CDR3 totals 14 residues. CDR1 and CDR2 from the germline V gene are MDHEN and SYDVKM. The V end was cut by 4 bases, the J end by 6 bases, with 13 bases between. CDR3 amino acids: CASSSSRGGNIQYF. Written as DNA, the CDR3 is TGTGCCAGCAGTTCCTCTAGGGGCGGAAACATTCAGTACTTC.

This chain's CDR3 is CASSLRAGATEAFF. The CDR3 DNA sequence: TGTGCCAGCAGCTTAAGGGCGGGGGCCACTGAAGCTTTCTTT. J is TRBJ1-1 and V is TRBV7-3, with D tentatively TRBD1 (6 bases). Germline CDR1 SGHTA, CDR2 FQGTGA. V was pared by 1 base and J by 4 bases, with 10 bases between. The CDR3 is made up of 14 amino acids.

This chain joins TRBV28 and TRBJ1-5; D is uncertain. Trimming stripped 4 bases from V and 4 bases from J, with 14 bases between. The V gene's germline CDR1 is MDHEN and CDR2 SYDVKM. CDR3 length equals 15 residues. In DNA form, the CDR3 reads TGTGCCAGCAGTTCCATGCTGCCGGTGAATCAGCCCCAGCATTTT. As protein: CASSSMLPVNQPQHF.

The V and J genes are TRBV11-3 and TRBJ1-1; D unresolved. V lost 0 bases, J lost 6 bases, and 8 bases lay in between. This CDR3 contains 13 residues. Germline V gene sequence: CDR1 SGHNT, CDR2 YENEEA. This CDR3 is CASSLDLGAEAFF. The CDR3, as DNA: TGTGCCAGCAGCTTAGATCTCGGGGCTGAAGCTTTCTTT.

This clone was detected once. The chain links TRBV29-1 to TRBJ2-1, with 8 positions matching TRBD2. V lost 8 bases, J lost 2 bases, and 11 bases stayed unmatched. Germline V gives CDR1 SQVTM, CDR2 ANQGSEA. This CDR3 region has 15 residues. The CDR3 loop reads CSPRGAGGAYNEQFF. CDR3 bases: TGCAGCCCAAGAGGGGCGGGGGGAGCCTACAATGAGCAGTTCTTC.

The rearrangement joins TRBV5-1 to TRBJ1-1, with 10 positions matching TRBD1. V trimming: 7 bases; J trimming: 5 bases; junction bases outside the gene matches: 11. CDR1 SGHRS and CDR2 YFSETQ come from the germline V gene. This CDR3 has 15 amino acids. The CDR3 spells CASGTGTGAGTEAFF. The CDR3 coding sequence is TGCGCCAGCGGGACCGGGACAGGGGCAGGAACTGAAGCTTTCTTT.